Shown below are 16 T cell receptor beta chains from a single sample sequenced in a study of blood T cell repertoires in COVID-19. The data were produced by immunoSEQ multiplex PCR, yet TCRdb's version contains in-frame clones alone and is incomplete. In the table there are about 210,000 clones, around 91% of which are singletons. Sequenced material: peripheral blood. The receptors were sampled from a woman aged 40 to 50 with acute or convalescent COVID-19.

This chain joins TRBV19 and TRBJ2-1, with a possible D match to TRBD1 (6 bases). The CDR3 spans 15 residues. Between the trimmed V and J ends, which lost 6 bases and 3 bases, there was a span of 15 bases. The V gene's germline CDR1 is LNHDA and CDR2 SQIVND (reference sequence). The CDR3 DNA reads as TGTGCCAGTAGGAAGACAGGTTCGTACTACAATGAGCAGTTCTTC. This sequence encodes CASRKTGSYYNEQFF.

The chain links TRBV21-1 to TRBJ1-1; TRBD1 is the table's D call, not checked against the DNA. TRBV21-1 is deemed a pseudogene. CDR3 size: 18 residues. CDR3 amino acids: CASRKSDRGLRGDTEAFF. The CDR3 bases are TGTGCCAGCAGAAAAAGCGACAGGGGGCTCAGGGGGGACACTGAAGCTTTCTTT.

This chain uses TRBV9 with TRBJ1-2; 8 bases line up with TRBD1. With V trimmed by 6 bases and J by 4 bases, 11 bases remained unmatched. The CDR3 is 15 residues long. The germline gives CDR1 SGDLS, CDR2 YYNGEE. DNA of the CDR3: TGTGCCAGCACCGGACAGGGCGAACTCGGCTATGGCTACACCTTC. This encodes CASTGQGELGYGYTF.

The chain joins TRBV5-1 to TRBJ1-2, with D unresolved. The CDR3 spans 13 residues. The germline V and J ends were trimmed by 4 bases and 9 bases, with 16 bases remaining between them. Germline CDR1 SGHRS, CDR2 YFSETQ. The CDR3 bases are TGCGCCAGCAGCCTTGGGGAGGCCCCTAGCTACACCTTC. Translated, it gives CASSLGEAPSYTF. Using reference TRBV5-1 and TRBJ1-2 for the parts outside the CDR3, the full variable domain is KAGVTQTPRYLIKTRGQQVTLSCSPISGHRSVSWYQQTPGQGLQFLFEYFSETQRNKGNFPGRFSGRQFSNSRSEMNVSTLELGDSALYLCASSLGEAPSYTFGSGTRLTVV.

The rearrangement links TRBV4-1 to TRBJ2-5; D unresolved. Looked up from germline, CDR1 is MGHRA and CDR2 is YSYEKL. The CDR3 consists of 15 residues. The V gene lost 0 bases and the J gene lost 7 bases, with 15 bases spanning the gap. CDR3 nucleotides: TGCGCCAGCAGCCAAGACACCCAACTGCCCTGGACCCAGTACTTC. As protein: CASSQDTQLPWTQYF.

The gene calls are TRBV4-1 and TRBJ1-5; possible D gene TRBD1, 5 bases. From germline, CDR1 is MGHRA and CDR2 YSYEKL. CDR3 length: 14 residues. Trimming cost V 10 bases and J 1 base, with 14 bases left between them. The CDR3 is CATSPGGSNQPQHF. The CDR3 region has the DNA TGCGCCACTTCCCCCGGGGGAAGCAATCAGCCCCAGCATTTT.

The chain combines TRBV3-1 (or the pseudogene TRBV3-2) with TRBJ1-2, with a tentative D call TRBD1 (6 bases). Looked up from germline, CDR1 is LGHDT and CDR2 is YNNKEL (reference sequence). Trimming removed 0 bases at V and 8 bases at J, with 13 bases between. The CDR3 length is 14 residues. The CDR3 sequence: CASSQDRGVRGYTF. The CDR3 DNA follows: TGTGCCAGCAGCCAAGACAGGGGAGTCAGGGGCTACACCTTC.

The table lists this clone with a few counts. The J gene is TRBJ1-5, the V gene TRBV19; D gene ambiguous. The germline CDR1 and CDR2 sequences are LNHDA and SQIVND (reference sequence). The germline V and J ends were trimmed by 3 bases and 2 bases, with 8 bases remaining between them. CDR3 length equals 14 residues. This chain's CDR3 is CASSIGVGNQPQHF. The CDR3 region has the DNA TGTGCCAGTAGTATTGGAGTCGGCAATCAGCCCCAGCATTTT.

The genes are TRBV30 and TRBJ2-1, with D perhaps matching TRBD1 (6 bases). Germline V gene lookup returns CDR1 GTSNPN and CDR2 SVGIG (reference sequence). The CDR3 contains 14 residues. V was trimmed by 1 base and J by 4 bases, leaving 11 bases between them. The CDR3 nucleotides are TGTGCCTGGAGTGAGGGGACATTTTACAATGAGCAGTTCTTC. This encodes CAWSEGTFYNEQFF.

The chain carries TRBV10-1 and TRBJ2-3; D may be TRBD2 (7 bases). The length of the CDR3 is 14 residues. Between the trimmed V and J ends, which lost 3 bases and 4 bases, there was a span of 11 bases. Germline V gene sequence: CDR1 WNHNN, CDR2 SYGVQD (reference sequence). The CDR3: CASSDSGGPDTQYF. CDR3 sequence (DNA): TGCGCCAGCAGTGATTCGGGGGGCCCAGATACGCAGTATTTT.

The chain carries TRBV10-3 and TRBJ1-2; tentative D call: TRBD1 (6 bases). Per the germline V gene, CDR1 is ENHRY and CDR2 is SYGVKD. The CDR3 extends over 12 amino acids. The V end lost 10 bases, the J end lost 3 bases, and 12 bases lay between the germline ends. CDR3 loop: CATQGLDYGYTF. Written as DNA, the CDR3 is TGTGCCACCCAGGGGCTGGACTATGGCTACACCTTC.

This sequence joins TRBV2 and TRBJ2-3; tentatively, D is TRBD2 (6 bases). CDR1 is SNHLY, CDR2 FYNNEI, per germline. V was shortened by 7 bases and J by 6 bases, with 23 bases between the two germline ends. The CDR3 has 16 residues. The CDR3: CASTPALRAGRDTQYF. CDR3 sequence (DNA): TGTGCCAGCACCCCTGCCCTGCGGGCGGGACGGGATACGCAGTATTTT.

This chain connects TRBV30 to TRBJ2-5; TRBD1 agrees at 7 bases. The CDR3 has 13 amino acids. Germline CDR1 is GTSNPN and CDR2 is SVGIG (reference sequence). Unmatched junction bases numbered 3, after V lost 5 bases and J lost 0 bases. The CDR3 coding sequence is TGTGCCTGGGAAGGACAGGACCAAGAGACCCAGTACTTC. Translating it yields CAWEGQDQETQYF.

The CDR3 protein is CATAVIGGRSTDTQYF. The CDR3 DNA is TGTGCCACCGCCGTAATAGGGGGCCGAAGCACAGATACGCAGTATTTT. V gene TRBV10-3 combines with J gene TRBJ2-3, with TRBD1 identical over 7 bases. Germline V CDR1 and CDR2: ENHRY, SYGVKD. After removal of 10 bases from V and 0 bases from J, the junction contained 13 bases not matched to a gene. The CDR3 loop spans 16 amino acids.

The CDR3 DNA reads TGCGCCAGCAGCGAATTCCCTAGGGGGGGTATCCACAATGAGCAGTTCTTC. As protein: CASSEFPRGGIHNEQFF. The chain joins TRBV5-1 to TRBJ2-1; a weak D match, TRBD2 (7 bases). The CDR3 has 17 amino acids. Germline CDR1 is SGHRS and CDR2 is YFSETQ. V was clipped by 4 bases and J by 5 bases, with 22 bases between them.

In this sample, this clone turned up a few times. J is TRBJ1-6 and V is TRBV5-4; the D is unclear. V was pared by 4 bases and J by 5 bases, with 13 bases between. CDR1 is SGHNT, CDR2 YYREEE, per germline (reference sequence). The length of the CDR3 is 15 residues. For the CDR3, the DNA is TGTGCCAGCAGCCATCGCAGGAACAATAATTCACCCCTCCACTTT. This codes for CASSHRRNNNSPLHF.